This T cell receptor (beta chain) derives from a study of metastatic and nonmetastatic thyroid tumors. Study-level findings and limits: A significant increase in TCR beta diversity was reportedly seen in malignant thyroid tumors relative to benign nodules, in blood and tumor.

A remark on this clone: Antigen unknown.

Before thyroid surgery, none of the patients had received any treatment. Authors' data handling: Between-group CDR3 differences, defined by clinicopathological status, yielded a distant-metastasis classifier for papillary thyroid cancer. TCRdb reassembled clones from the PCR reads with MiXCR. The V and J calls were not made by the authors but by TCRdb's processing. The table has around 34,000 clones, about 18% seen once. The germline CDR1 and CDR2 sequences are KGHSH and LQKENI. V shed 3 bases, J shed 4 bases, and the junction held 4 bases outside the gene matches. The CDR3 is made up of 14 amino acids.

Sequencing was done on a sample of blood. This TCR derives from a female donor with papillary thyroid cancer or a benign thyroid nodule (not recorded which). Some clones in this sample may be carry-over from other donors' samples. This rearrangement joins TRBV18 to TRBJ2-7; 9 bases match TRBD1. This CDR3 is CASSPRTGVYEQYF. The CDR3 DNA follows: TGTGCCAGCTCACCGCGGACAGGGGTATACGAGCAGTACTTC.